This TCR beta chain derives from a study of blood T cell repertoires in COVID-19 (dated by TCRdb to 2018 to 2021). The study in broad terms: Samples covering the acute and convalescent phases of COVID-19 were provided by collaborators in the United States, Italy and Spain. The material from the prospective study consisted of cDNA or gDNA derived from T cells, B-cell-depleted T cells, or PBMCs. Subjects who had been exposed to COVID-19, were actively infected with it, or had recovered from it provided the deeply sampled blood TCRbeta repertoires that made up the dataset. The repertoires were made available in a free public database intended to serve as a resource for research on the immune response to SARS-CoV-2. The samples were drawn from the first 160 participants of the ongoing ImmuneRACE study and from 1,254 subjects provided by 6 global collaborators. Sample metadata almost always included a de-identified subject ID, COVID-19 status, age in years and sex. Where available, HLA class I and class II types were obtained from metadata supplied by the sample provider rather than from assay-based typing. The paper's findings and limits, for the study overall: Clinical and demographic metadata were provided uncurated, with the amount varying by source and participant.

Whole blood was collected in K2EDTA tubes by collaborating institutions according to the institutions' own protocols. For TCRbeta analysis, collaborators shipped samples in one of three forms: frozen whole blood, isolated PBMCs, or DNA extracted from either of those sample types. The CDR3 covers 15 residues, taking in both the cysteine and the phenylalanine. This entry keeps only the CDR3 DNA: 45 bases, framed from base 1. V and J lose 6 bases and 4 bases, and a span of 18 bases separates them. CDR1 and CDR2 are drawn from the germline V gene: SGHTA, FQGNSA. The immunoSEQ Assay, a bias-controlled multiplex PCR, was used to amplify TCRbeta CDR3 regions from genomic DNA. The published analysis was carried out like this. The number of nucleated cells in each sample was estimated by amplification of reference gene primers within the assay. To quantify the absolute abundance of each unique TCRbeta CDR3 rearrangement, sequence reads were collapsed and filtered. For each sample, productive Simpson clonality was calculated by taking the square root of Simpson's diversity index across productive rearrangements. The source is immuneACCESS, and TCRdb retained only in-frame sequences with V and J called. Part of the clones is not carried over; for the studies checked, unresolved V genes explain less than half of this, and the remainder is unexplained. D and trimming come from the DNA, and the V and J calls and clone size come from that table. This sample comprises more than 200,000 clones, 81% of them detected only once. The ten largest clones add up to approximately 8.7% of the sample.

Of note for this clone: This clone's antigen is unknown. No much larger clone exists at a distance of one base, and base qualities are not known.

Material for sequencing was peripheral blood. This receptor was taken from a woman of 80 years or more with acute or convalescent COVID-19. The rearranged segments are TRBV7-2 and TRBJ1-2; TRBD1 might be the D gene, on 5 matching bases. In nucleotides, the sequence is TGTGCCAGCAGACCGCCGGGACTTACCTCCTATGGCTACACCTTC. Its protein is CASRPPGLTSYGYTF.